The sequence of this T cell receptor beta chain was determined in a study of T-cell reconstitution after alpha-beta-depleted transplantation in children. It was with unique molecular identifiers that the TCRbeta library was prepared. TCRdb re-analysed the PCR reads in MiXCR, keeping a single row per CDR3 protein. The profile covers roughly 120,000 distinct CDR3 sequences, with around 10% appearing a single time and approximately 7.6% taken by the ten largest. This clonotype was counted many times. V lost 5 bases, J lost 5 bases, and 14 bases stayed unmatched. CDR1 MNHEY and CDR2 SVGEGT come from the germline V gene. The CDR3 sequence is 16 residues long.

This sample comprised PBMCs from the stem cell graft donor, obtained from the stem cell graft. The gene calls are TRBV6-2 or TRBV6-3 and TRBJ2-5; 7 nucleotides align to TRBD2. This TCR derives from a human donor who donated a stem cell graft to a child with acute lymphoblastic leukemia. CDR3 nucleotide sequence: TGTGCCAGCAGTGCCAGGACTGGCGGGAGCTGGGAGACCCAGTACTTC. It yields the protein CASSARTGGSWETQYF.